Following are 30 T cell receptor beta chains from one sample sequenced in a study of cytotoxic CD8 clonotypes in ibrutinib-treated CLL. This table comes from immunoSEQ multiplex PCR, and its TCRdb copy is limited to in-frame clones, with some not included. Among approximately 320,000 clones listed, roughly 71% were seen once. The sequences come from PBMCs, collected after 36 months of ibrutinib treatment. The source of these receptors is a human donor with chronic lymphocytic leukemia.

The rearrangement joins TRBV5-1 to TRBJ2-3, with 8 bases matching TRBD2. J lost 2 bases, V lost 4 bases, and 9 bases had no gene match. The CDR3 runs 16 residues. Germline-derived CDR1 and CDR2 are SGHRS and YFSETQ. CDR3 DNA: TGCGCCAGCAGCACCACCGGACTAGCTGTCACAGATACGCAGTATTTT. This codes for CASSTTGLAVTDTQYF.

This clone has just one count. In DNA, the CDR3 is TGCGCCAGCAGCTTGGTTGGGGGGGCTAACTCCTACAATGAGCAGTTCTTC. This encodes CASSLVGGANSYNEQFF. This chain uses TRBV5-1 with TRBJ2-1; perhaps TRBD2 as D (7 bases). Trimming shortened V by 0 bases and J by 0 bases, and 13 bases separated the two germline ends. Germline V CDR1 and CDR2: SGHRS, YFSETQ. This CDR3 spans 17 amino acids.

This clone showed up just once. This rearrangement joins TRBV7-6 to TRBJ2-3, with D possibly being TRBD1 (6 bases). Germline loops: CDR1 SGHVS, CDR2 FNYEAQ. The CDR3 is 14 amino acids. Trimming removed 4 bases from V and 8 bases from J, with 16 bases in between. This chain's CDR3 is CASSSYRDPGTQYF. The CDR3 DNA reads TGTGCCAGCAGCTCCTACAGGGACCCGGGTACGCAGTATTTT.

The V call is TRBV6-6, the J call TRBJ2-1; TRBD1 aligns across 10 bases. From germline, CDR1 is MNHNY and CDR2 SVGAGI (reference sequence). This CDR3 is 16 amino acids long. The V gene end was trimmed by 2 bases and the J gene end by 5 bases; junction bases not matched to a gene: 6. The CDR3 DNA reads TGTGCCAGCAGTTACCGGGGACAGGGGCACGACAATGAGCAGTTCTTC. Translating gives CASSYRGQGHDNEQFF.

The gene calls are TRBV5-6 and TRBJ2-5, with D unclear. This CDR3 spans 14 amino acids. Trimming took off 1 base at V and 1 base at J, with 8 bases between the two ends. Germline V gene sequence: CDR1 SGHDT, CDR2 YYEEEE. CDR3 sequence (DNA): TGTGCCAGCAGCTTGACAGCATCCCAAGAGACCCAGTACTTC. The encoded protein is CASSLTASQETQYF.

The CDR3 nucleotides read TGCGCCAGCAGCTCGGACAGCCATATTATTCGCTACGAGCAGTACTTC. Its protein product is CASSSDSHIIRYEQYF. The rearrangement uses TRBV5-1 and TRBJ2-7; possible D gene TRBD1, 6 bases. Germline V gene data show CDR1 as SGHRS and CDR2 as YFSETQ. This CDR3 has 16 residues. Trimming took 3 bases from V and 3 from J, leaving 19 bases between them.

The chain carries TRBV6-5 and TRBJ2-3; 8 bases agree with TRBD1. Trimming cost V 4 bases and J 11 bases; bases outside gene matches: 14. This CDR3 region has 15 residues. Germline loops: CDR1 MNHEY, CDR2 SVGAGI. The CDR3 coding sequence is TGTGCCAGCAGTTCGGGGACAGGAAGCACTTGGGGGCAGTATTTT. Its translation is CASSSGTGSTWGQYF.

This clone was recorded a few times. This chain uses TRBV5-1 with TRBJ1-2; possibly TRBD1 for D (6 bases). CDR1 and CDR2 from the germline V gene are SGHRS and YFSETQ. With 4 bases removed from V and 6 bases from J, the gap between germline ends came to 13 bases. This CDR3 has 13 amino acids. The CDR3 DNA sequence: TGCGCCAGCAGCCCAACAGGGAGAAATGGCTACACCTTC. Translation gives CASSPTGRNGYTF.

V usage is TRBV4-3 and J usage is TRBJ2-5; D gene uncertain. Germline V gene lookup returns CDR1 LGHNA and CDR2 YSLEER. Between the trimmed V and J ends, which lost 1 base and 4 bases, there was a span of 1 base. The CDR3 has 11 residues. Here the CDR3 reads CASSQVETQYF. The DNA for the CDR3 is TGCGCCAGCAGCCAAGTAGAGACCCAGTACTTC.

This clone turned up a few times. For the CDR3, the DNA is TGTGCCAGCAGTCTCCTAGGGGTCTCCTACAATGAGCAGTTCTTC. It yields the protein CASSLLGVSYNEQFF. The V and J genes are TRBV7-6 and TRBJ2-1, with D perhaps matching TRBD1 (5 bases). The CDR3 is 15 residues long. Germline V gene data show CDR1 as SGHVS and CDR2 as FNYEAQ. V was pared by 6 bases and J by 0 bases, with 12 bases between.

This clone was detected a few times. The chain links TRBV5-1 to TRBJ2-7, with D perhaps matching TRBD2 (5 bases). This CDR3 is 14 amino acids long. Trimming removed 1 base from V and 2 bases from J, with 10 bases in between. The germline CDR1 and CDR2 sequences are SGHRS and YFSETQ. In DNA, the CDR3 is TGCGCCAGCAGCTTGAGCAGCGGTCCCTACGAGCAGTACTTC. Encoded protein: CASSLSSGPYEQYF.

The CDR3 coding sequence is TGCAGCGTGACTTTGGGTGAAAAACTGTTTTTT. Its translation is CSVTLGEKLFF. This chain joins TRBV29-1 and TRBJ1-4; D remains ambiguous. V was shortened by 6 bases and J by 7 bases, with 9 bases between the two germline ends. This CDR3 spans 11 amino acids. Looked up from germline, CDR1 is SQVTM and CDR2 is ANQGSEA. The full variable domain, rest sourced from reference TRBV29-1 and TRBJ1-4, is SAVISQKPSRDICQRGTSLTIQCQVDSQVTMMFWYRQQPGQSLTLIATANQGSEATYESGFVIDKFPISRPNLTFSTLTVSNMSPEDSSIYLCSVTLGEKLFFGSGTQLSVL.

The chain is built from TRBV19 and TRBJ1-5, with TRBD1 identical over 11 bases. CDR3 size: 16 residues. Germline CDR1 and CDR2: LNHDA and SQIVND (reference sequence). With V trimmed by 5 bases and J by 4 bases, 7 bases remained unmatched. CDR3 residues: CASSPHRDRGNQPQHF. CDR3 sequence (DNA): TGTGCCAGTAGTCCCCATCGGGACAGGGGGAATCAGCCCCAGCATTTT.

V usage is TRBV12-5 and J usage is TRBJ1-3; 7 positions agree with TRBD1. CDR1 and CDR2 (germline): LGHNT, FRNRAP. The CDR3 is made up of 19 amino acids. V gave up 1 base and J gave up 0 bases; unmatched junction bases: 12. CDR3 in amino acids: CASGLAARWTGDSGNTIYF. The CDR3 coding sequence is TGTGCTAGTGGTTTGGCCGCCCGCTGGACAGGCGACTCTGGAAACACCATATATTTT.

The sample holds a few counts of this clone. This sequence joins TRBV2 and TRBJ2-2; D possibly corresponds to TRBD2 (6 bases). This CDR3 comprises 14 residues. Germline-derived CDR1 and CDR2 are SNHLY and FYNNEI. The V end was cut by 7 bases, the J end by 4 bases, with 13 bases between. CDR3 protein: CASKVEGGTGELFF. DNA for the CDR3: TGTGCCAGCAAAGTGGAGGGCGGCACCGGGGAGCTGTTTTTT.

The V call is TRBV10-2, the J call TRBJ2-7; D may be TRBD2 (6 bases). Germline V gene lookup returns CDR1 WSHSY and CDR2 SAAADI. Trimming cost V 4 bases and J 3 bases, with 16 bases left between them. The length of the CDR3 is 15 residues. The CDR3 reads CASSGLPGLNYEQYF. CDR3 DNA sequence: TGCGCCAGCAGTGGCCTCCCGGGACTTAACTACGAGCAGTACTTC.

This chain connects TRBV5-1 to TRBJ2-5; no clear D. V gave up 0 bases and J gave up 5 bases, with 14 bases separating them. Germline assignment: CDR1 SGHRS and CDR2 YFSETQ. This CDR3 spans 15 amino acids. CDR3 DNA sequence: TGCGCCAGCAGCTTGGTGGGTGAGTTTTCGGAGACCCAGTACTTC. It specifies CASSLVGEFSETQYF.

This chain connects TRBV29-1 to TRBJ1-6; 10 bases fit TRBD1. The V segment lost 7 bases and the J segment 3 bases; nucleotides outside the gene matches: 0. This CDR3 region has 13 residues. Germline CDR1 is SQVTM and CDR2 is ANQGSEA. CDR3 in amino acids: CSGTGGYNSPLHF. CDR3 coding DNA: TGCAGCGGGACAGGGGGCTATAATTCACCCCTCCACTTT.

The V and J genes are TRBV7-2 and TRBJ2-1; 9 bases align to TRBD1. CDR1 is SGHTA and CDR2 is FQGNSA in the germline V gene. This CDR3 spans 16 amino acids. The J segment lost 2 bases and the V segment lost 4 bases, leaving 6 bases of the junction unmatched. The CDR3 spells CASSWGQGRTYNEQFF. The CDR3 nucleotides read TGTGCCAGCAGCTGGGGACAGGGACGAACCTACAATGAGCAGTTCTTC. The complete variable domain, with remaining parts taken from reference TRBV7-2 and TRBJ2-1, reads GAGVSQSPSNKVTEKGKDVELRCDPISGHTALYWYRQSLGQGLEFLIYFQGNSAPDKSGLPSDRFSAERTGGSVSTLTIQRTQQEDSAVYLCASSWGQGRTYNEQFFGPGTRLTVL.

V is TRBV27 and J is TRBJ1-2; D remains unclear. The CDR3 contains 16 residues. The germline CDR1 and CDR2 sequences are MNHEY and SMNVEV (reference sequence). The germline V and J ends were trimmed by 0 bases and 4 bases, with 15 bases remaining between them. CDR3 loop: CASSLSWAPLLYGYTF. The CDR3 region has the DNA TGTGCCAGCAGTTTATCTTGGGCACCGCTCCTCTATGGCTACACCTTC.

CDR3 region: CSVGRGPRGAFF. For the CDR3, the DNA is TGCAGCGTTGGCAGGGGGCCACGAGGAGCTTTCTTT. The J gene is TRBJ1-1, the V gene TRBV29-1; TRBD1 aligns across 8 bases. The germline CDR1 and CDR2 sequences are SQVTM and ANQGSEA. The CDR3 extends over 12 amino acids. V lost 4 bases to trimming and J lost 10 bases; unmatched junction nucleotides: 8.

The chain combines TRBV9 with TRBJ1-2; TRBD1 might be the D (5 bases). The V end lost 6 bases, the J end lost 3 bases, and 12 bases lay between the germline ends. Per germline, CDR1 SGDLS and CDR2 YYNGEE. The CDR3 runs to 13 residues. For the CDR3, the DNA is TGTGCCAGCAACTCGAGAGGGGACTATGGCTACACCTTC. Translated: CASNSRGDYGYTF. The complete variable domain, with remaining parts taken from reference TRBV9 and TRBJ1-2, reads DSGVTQTPKHLITATGQRVTLRCSPRSGDLSVYWYQQSLDQGLQFLIQYYNGEERAKGNILERFSAQQFPDLHSELNLSSLELGDSALYFCASNSRGDYGYTFGSGTRLTVV.

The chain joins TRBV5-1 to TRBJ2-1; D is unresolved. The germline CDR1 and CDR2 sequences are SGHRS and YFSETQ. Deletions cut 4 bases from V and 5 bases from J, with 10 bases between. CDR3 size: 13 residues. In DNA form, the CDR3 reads TGCGCCAGCAGCCTCGGGCGTAACAATGAGCAGTTCTTC. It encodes CASSLGRNNEQFF.

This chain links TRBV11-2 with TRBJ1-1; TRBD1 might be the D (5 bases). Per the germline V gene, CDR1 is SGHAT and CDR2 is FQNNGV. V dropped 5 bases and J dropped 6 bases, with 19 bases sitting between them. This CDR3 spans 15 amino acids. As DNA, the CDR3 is TGTGCCAGCAGCACCGCCTTTCGGGGACCTTCTGAAGCTTTCTTT. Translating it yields CASSTAFRGPSEAFF.

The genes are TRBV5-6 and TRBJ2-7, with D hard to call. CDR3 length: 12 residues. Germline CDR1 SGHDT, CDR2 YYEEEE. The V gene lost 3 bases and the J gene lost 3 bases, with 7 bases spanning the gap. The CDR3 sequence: CASSSRSYEQYF. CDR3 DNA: TGTGCCAGCAGCTCACGGAGCTACGAGCAGTACTTC.

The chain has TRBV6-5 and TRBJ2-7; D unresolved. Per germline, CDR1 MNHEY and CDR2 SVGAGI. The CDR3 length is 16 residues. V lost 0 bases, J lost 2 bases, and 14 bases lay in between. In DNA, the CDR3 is TGTGCCAGCAGTTACTCACATGGCGGAAGAACCTACGAGCAGTACTTC. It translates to CASSYSHGGRTYEQYF.

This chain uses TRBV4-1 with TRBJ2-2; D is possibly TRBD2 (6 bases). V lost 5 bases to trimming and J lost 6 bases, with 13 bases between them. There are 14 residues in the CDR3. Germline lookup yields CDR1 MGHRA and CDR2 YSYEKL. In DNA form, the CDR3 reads TGCGCCAGCAGCGGCCTCGCGGGGCCCGGGGAGCTGTTTTTT. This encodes CASSGLAGPGELFF.

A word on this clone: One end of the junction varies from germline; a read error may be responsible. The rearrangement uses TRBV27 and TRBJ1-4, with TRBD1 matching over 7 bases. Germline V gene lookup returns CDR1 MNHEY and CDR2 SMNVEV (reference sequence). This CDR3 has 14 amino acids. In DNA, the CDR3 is TGTGCCACCAGTCGACAGGGCTACGAGGAAAAACTGTTTTTT. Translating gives CATSRQGYEEKLFF. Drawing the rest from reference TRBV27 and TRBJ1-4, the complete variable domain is EAQVTQNPRYLITVTGKKLTVTCSQNMNHEYMSWYRQDPGLGLRQIYYSMNVEVTDKGDVPEGYKVSRKEKRNFPLILESPSPNQTSLYFCATSRQGYEEKLFFGSGTQLSVL.

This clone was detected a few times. The CDR3 sequence is CASSLVQGHTDTQYF. CDR3 nucleotides: TGTGCCAGCAGCTTGGTACAGGGCCACACAGATACGCAGTATTTT. The chain is built from TRBV7-9 and TRBJ2-3; D may be TRBD1 (6 bases). This CDR3 region has 15 residues. The V gene's germline CDR1 is SEHNR and CDR2 FQNEAQ (reference sequence). V was pared by 3 bases and J by 2 bases, with 12 bases between.

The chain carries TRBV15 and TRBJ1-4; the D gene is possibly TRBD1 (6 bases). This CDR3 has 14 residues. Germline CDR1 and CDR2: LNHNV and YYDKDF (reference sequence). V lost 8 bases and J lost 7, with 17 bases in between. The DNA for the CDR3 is TGTGCCACCGGGACTCAGGGGAGCGGTGAAAAACTGTTTTTT. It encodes CATGTQGSGEKLFF.